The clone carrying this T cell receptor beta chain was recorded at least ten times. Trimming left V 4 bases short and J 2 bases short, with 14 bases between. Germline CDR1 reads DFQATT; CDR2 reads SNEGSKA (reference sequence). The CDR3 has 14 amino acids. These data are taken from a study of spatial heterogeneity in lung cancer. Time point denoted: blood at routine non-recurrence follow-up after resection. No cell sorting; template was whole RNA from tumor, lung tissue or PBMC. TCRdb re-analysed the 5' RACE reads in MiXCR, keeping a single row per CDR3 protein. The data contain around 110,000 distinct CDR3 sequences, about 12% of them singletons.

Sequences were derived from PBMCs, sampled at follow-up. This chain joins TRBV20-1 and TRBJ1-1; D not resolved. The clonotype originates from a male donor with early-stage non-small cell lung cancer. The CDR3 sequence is CSAIRRQFNTEAFF. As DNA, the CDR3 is TGCAGTGCTATAAGAAGGCAATTTAACACTGAAGCTTTCTTT.